The T cell receptor beta chain described here comes from a study of cytomegalovirus exposure and HLA in healthy donors. Study-wide results and limits: A list of 150 or so TCR beta chains associated with cytomegalovirus was given.

V was cut by 5 bases and J by 3 bases, with 14 bases left in between. The CDR3 consists of 14 residues. The germline CDR1 and CDR2 sequences are SGHAT and FQNNGV. PCR was performed using 60 Vbeta and 13 Jbeta primers. Profiled with immunoSEQ multiplex PCR; TCRdb holds only in-frame clones, not every one. This sample has 200,000 or so clones, with about 79% found just once. This clone was counted between two and nine times. Its antigen is not known. The clonotype was recovered from a boy aged 2 to 9 in good health and CMV-seronegative. The sample was PBMCs. This chain links TRBV11-2 with TRBJ2-7, with D tentatively TRBD1 (7 bases). The CDR3 DNA is TGTGCCAGCAGCCCACGACAGGGACTCTACGAGCAGTACTTC. Translated: CASSPRQGLYEQYF.